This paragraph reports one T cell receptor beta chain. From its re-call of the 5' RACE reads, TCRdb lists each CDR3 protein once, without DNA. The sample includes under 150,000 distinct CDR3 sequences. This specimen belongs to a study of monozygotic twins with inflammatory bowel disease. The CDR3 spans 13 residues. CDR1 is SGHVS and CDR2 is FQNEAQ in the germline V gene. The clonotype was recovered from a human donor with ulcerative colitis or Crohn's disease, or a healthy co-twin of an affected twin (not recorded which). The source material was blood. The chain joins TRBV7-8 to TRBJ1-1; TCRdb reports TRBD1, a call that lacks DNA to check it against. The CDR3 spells CASSSGDWALAFF.